This is a list of T cell receptor beta chains from one sample in a study of shared clonotypes between healthy human individuals. TCRdb keeps only in-frame clones here, not all; method: immunoSEQ multiplex PCR. The profile shows roughly 2 million clones, 85% to 95% of them singletons. The sequenced sample was naive CD4+ T cells sorted from blood. Receptors originate from a young man in good health. CDR3s include the opening cysteine and the closing phenylalanine or tryptophan. D genes are given only for firm matches. Only part of the rows carry a size: once, few, many, or a class if the clone is expanded.

d_call: .; cdr3_length: 13; v_call: TRBV21-1; j_call: TRBJ1-2; clone_size: .; cdr3_nt: TGTGCCAGCAGCAAGCCGGACAGATATGGCTACACCTTC; cdr3_aa: CASSKPDRYGYTF
d_call: .; cdr3_length: 15; v_call: TRBV18; j_call: TRBJ1-1; clone_size: .; cdr3_nt: TGTGCCAGCTCACCGACGGGACAAGCGAACACTGAAGCTTTCTTT; cdr3_aa: CASSPTGQANTEAFF
d_call: .; cdr3_length: 12; v_call: TRBV15; j_call: TRBJ1-5; clone_size: .; cdr3_nt: TGTGCCACCAGCAGAGGCGCCCAGCCCCAGCATTTT; cdr3_aa: CATSRGAQPQHF
d_call: .; cdr3_length: 13; v_call: TRBV7-2; j_call: TRBJ2-7; clone_size: .; cdr3_nt: TGTGCCAGCAGCCGCGACTTCTCCTACGAGCAGTACTTC; cdr3_aa: CASSRDFSYEQYF
d_call: .; cdr3_length: 16; v_call: TRBV5-6; j_call: TRBJ1-1; clone_size: .; cdr3_nt: TGTGCCAGCAGCCCGCGGAAGACAGGAATGAACACTGAAGCTTTCTTT; cdr3_aa: CASSPRKTGMNTEAFF
d_call: .; cdr3_length: 13; v_call: TRBV29-1; j_call: TRBJ1-3; clone_size: .; cdr3_nt: TGCAGCGCCCAAAGGGCAGATGGAAACACCATATATTTT; cdr3_aa: CSAQRADGNTIYF
d_call: TRBD1; cdr3_length: 14; v_call: TRBV19; j_call: TRBJ1-5; clone_size: .; cdr3_nt: TGTGCCAGTAGCAGGACAGGCAGCAATCAGCCCCAGCATTTT; cdr3_aa: CASSRTGSNQPQHF
d_call: TRBD1; cdr3_length: 16; v_call: TRBV6-5; j_call: TRBJ2-7; clone_size: .; cdr3_nt: TGTGCCAGCAGTTACTGGGGACAGGGGTTTGCCTACGAGCAGTACTTC; cdr3_aa: CASSYWGQGFAYEQYF
d_call: TRBD1; cdr3_length: 16; v_call: TRBV7-9; j_call: TRBJ1-1; clone_size: once; cdr3_nt: TGTGCCAGCAGCTCGGACCAGACAGGGAGGGACACTGAAGCTTTCTTT; cdr3_aa: CASSSDQTGRDTEAFF
d_call: TRBD2; cdr3_length: 16; v_call: TRBV5-1; j_call: TRBJ2-5; clone_size: .; cdr3_nt: TGCGCCAGCAGCTTACTCTTGGGGACTAACCAAGAGACCCAGTACTTC; cdr3_aa: CASSLLLGTNQETQYF
d_call: .; cdr3_length: 13; v_call: TRBV30; j_call: TRBJ1-5; clone_size: once; cdr3_nt: TGTGCCTGGAGTCCCCAGAGAGATCAGCCCCAGCATTTT; cdr3_aa: CAWSPQRDQPQHF
d_call: .; cdr3_length: 15; v_call: TRBV4-1; j_call: TRBJ2-5; clone_size: .; cdr3_nt: TGCGCCAGCAGCCAAGATCGTGGGGGCCGGGAGACCCAGTACTTC; cdr3_aa: CASSQDRGGRETQYF
d_call: .; cdr3_length: 12; v_call: TRBV7-2; j_call: TRBJ2-2; clone_size: .; cdr3_nt: TGTGCCAGCAGCCCTGTTGACGGGGAGCTGTTTTTT; cdr3_aa: CASSPVDGELFF
d_call: .; cdr3_length: 14; v_call: TRBV6-6; j_call: TRBJ1-1; clone_size: .; cdr3_nt: TGTGCCAGCAGCGTACAGGGTGGGAACACTGAAGCTTTCTTT; cdr3_aa: CASSVQGGNTEAFF
d_call: .; cdr3_length: 15; v_call: TRBV11-2; j_call: TRBJ1-4; clone_size: .; cdr3_nt: TGTGCCAGCAGCCCCGGGACCAAAGAGGGTGAAAAACTGTTTTTT; cdr3_aa: CASSPGTKEGEKLFF
d_call: .; cdr3_length: 15; v_call: TRBV10-2; j_call: TRBJ2-3; clone_size: .; cdr3_nt: TGCGCCAGCAGTGAGACGGCGAGGGGCACAGATACGCAGTATTTT; cdr3_aa: CASSETARGTDTQYF
d_call: .; cdr3_length: 14; v_call: TRBV4-3; j_call: TRBJ1-4; clone_size: .; cdr3_nt: TGCGCCAGCAGCCAAGATTTGGGTAATGAAAAACTGTTTTTT; cdr3_aa: CASSQDLGNEKLFF
d_call: TRBD2; cdr3_length: 18; v_call: TRBV2; j_call: TRBJ2-7; clone_size: .; cdr3_nt: TGTGCCAGCAGTGAAGTTGATGGGACTAGCGGGGGCTACTACGAGCAGTACTTC; cdr3_aa: CASSEVDGTSGGYYEQYF
d_call: .; cdr3_length: 15; v_call: TRBV10-1; j_call: TRBJ2-1; clone_size: .; cdr3_nt: TGCGCCAGCAGTAAGTCGGGAAGCTCCTACAATGAGCAGTTCTTC; cdr3_aa: CASSKSGSSYNEQFF
d_call: .; cdr3_length: 11; v_call: TRBV6-6; j_call: TRBJ2-2; clone_size: .; cdr3_nt: TGTGCCAGCATCAGGGCCTGGGAGCTGTTTTTT; cdr3_aa: CASIRAWELFF
d_call: .; cdr3_length: 13; v_call: TRBV6-1; j_call: TRBJ1-5; clone_size: .; cdr3_nt: TGTGCCAGCAGTGATAAAAGCAATCAGCCCCAGCATTTT; cdr3_aa: CASSDKSNQPQHF
d_call: .; cdr3_length: 14; v_call: TRBV5-1; j_call: TRBJ2-7; clone_size: .; cdr3_nt: TGCGCCAGCAGCTTTCGGTTGTCGGGGGACGAGCAGTACTTC; cdr3_aa: CASSFRLSGDEQYF
d_call: .; cdr3_length: 15; v_call: TRBV4-3; j_call: TRBJ1-5; clone_size: .; cdr3_nt: TGCGCCAGCAGCCAAGAAGGGGGAAGTGGCCAGCCCCAGCATTTT; cdr3_aa: CASSQEGGSGQPQHF
d_call: .; cdr3_length: 15; v_call: TRBV10-3; j_call: TRBJ2-3; clone_size: .; cdr3_nt: TGTGCCATCAGTGAAAGAGCTAGGGGCACAGATACGCAGTATTTT; cdr3_aa: CAISERARGTDTQYF
d_call: .; cdr3_length: 13; v_call: TRBV5-1; j_call: TRBJ2-1; clone_size: .; cdr3_nt: TGCGCCAGCAGCTTGCTCGGCGGAAGCGAGCAGTTCTTC; cdr3_aa: CASSLLGGSEQFF
d_call: TRBD2; cdr3_length: 16; v_call: TRBV19; j_call: TRBJ2-5; clone_size: .; cdr3_nt: TGTGCCAGTAGCACGGGACTAGCGGGAGTAGGGGAGACCCAGTACTTC; cdr3_aa: CASSTGLAGVGETQYF
d_call: .; cdr3_length: 14; v_call: TRBV5-6; j_call: TRBJ1-1; clone_size: .; cdr3_nt: TGTGCCAGCAGCCCGAGAGGGGCACACACTGAAGCTTTCTTT; cdr3_aa: CASSPRGAHTEAFF
d_call: TRBD1; cdr3_length: 22; v_call: TRBV10-3; j_call: TRBJ1-1; clone_size: .; cdr3_nt: TGTGCCATCACTCCGTCGGACAGGGGTATCTCGGAGTCCCGCCCAAAGAACACTGAAGCTTTCTTT; cdr3_aa: CAITPSDRGISESRPKNTEAFF
d_call: TRBD2; cdr3_length: 15; v_call: TRBV5-4; j_call: TRBJ2-1; clone_size: .; cdr3_nt: TGTGCCAGCAGCTTCGCCCCGGGACTAGTTGATGAGCAGTTCTTC; cdr3_aa: CASSFAPGLVDEQFF
d_call: TRBD1; cdr3_length: 13; v_call: TRBV6-1; j_call: TRBJ2-5; clone_size: once; cdr3_nt: TGTGCCAGCAGGGACAGGGGCCGGGGGACCCAGTACTTC; cdr3_aa: CASRDRGRGTQYF
d_call: .; cdr3_length: 12; v_call: TRBV29-1; j_call: TRBJ2-3; clone_size: .; cdr3_nt: TGCAGCGTTGAAGCGGACACAGATACGCAGTATTTT; cdr3_aa: CSVEADTDTQYF
d_call: TRBD2; cdr3_length: 14; v_call: TRBV6-6; j_call: TRBJ2-4; clone_size: .; cdr3_nt: TGTGCCAGCAGGGGCGGGGGTGTCAAAAACATTCAGTACTTC; cdr3_aa: CASRGGGVKNIQYF
d_call: .; cdr3_length: 16; v_call: TRBV7-2; j_call: TRBJ2-5; clone_size: once; cdr3_nt: TGTGCCAGCAGCTTAGAGGGTAGCCTAATACAAGAGACCCAGTACTTC; cdr3_aa: CASSLEGSLIQETQYF
d_call: .; cdr3_length: 14; v_call: TRBV7-2; j_call: TRBJ2-7; clone_size: .; cdr3_nt: TGTGCCAGCAGCTTAGCGGGCCTTATCTACGAGCAGTACTTC; cdr3_aa: CASSLAGLIYEQYF
d_call: TRBD2; cdr3_length: 16; v_call: TRBV6-6; j_call: TRBJ2-3; clone_size: .; cdr3_nt: TGTGCCAGCAGTTTCCATCTAGCGGGGGCCACAGATACGCAGTATTTT; cdr3_aa: CASSFHLAGATDTQYF
d_call: TRBD1; cdr3_length: 13; v_call: TRBV2; j_call: TRBJ2-7; clone_size: .; cdr3_nt: TGTGCCAGCACTTGGACAGGGACCTACGAGCAGTACTTC; cdr3_aa: CASTWTGTYEQYF
d_call: TRBD1; cdr3_length: 16; v_call: TRBV5-6; j_call: TRBJ2-7; clone_size: .; cdr3_nt: TGTGCCAGCAGCTTGCGGGACAGGGGGTATCCCTACGAGCAGTACTTC; cdr3_aa: CASSLRDRGYPYEQYF